This T cell receptor (beta chain) was identified during a study of response to subunit inactivated influenza vaccine. TCRdb redid the calling of the RT-PCR reads with MiXCR, one entry per CDR3 protein. The sample carries more than 700,000 distinct CDR3 sequences, approximately 22% recorded once. The clonotype originates from a man aged 50 to 60 who received an inactivated influenza vaccine. The material was PBMCs from blood, obtained about 5 days after vaccination.

The CDR3 loop reads CASSQAWGQAKNIQYF. CDR3 DNA sequence: TGCGCCAGCAGCCAAGCTTGGGGGCAAGCCAAAAACATTCAGTACTTC. The chain links TRBV4-1 to TRBJ2-4, with D tentatively TRBD1 (6 bases). Per the germline V gene, CDR1 is MGHRA and CDR2 is YSYEKL. The CDR3 length is 16 residues. Trimming pared 1 base from V and 0 bases from J, leaving 10 bases between.